This is a list of T cell receptor beta chains from one sample in a study of blood T cell repertoires in COVID-19. Sequencing used immunoSEQ multiplex PCR; TCRdb keeps in-frame clones, though not all of them. Here the sample spans fewer than 85,000 clones, around 80% being singletons. The source material was peripheral blood. Receptors were obtained from a man between 60 and 75 years old with active or convalescent COVID-19. Each CDR3 is given with its conserved first and last residue. A D gene is named only where the DNA matches it firmly. Clone size is stated in some rows and not others, as once, few, many or a class when expanded.

D: TRBD1
J: TRBJ2-5
V: TRBV18
size: few
length: 15
CDR3: CASSLDRDGAETQYF
DNA: TGTGCCAGCTCGCTCGACAGGGATGGGGCAGAGACCCAGTACTTC

D: -
J: TRBJ1-1
V: TRBV20-1
size: -
length: 10
CDR3: CSARGRGAFF
DNA: TGCAGTGCTAGAGGCAGGGGAGCTTTCTTT

D: TRBD1
J: TRBJ1-1
V: TRBV27
size: -
length: 13
CDR3: CASSRTGREGAFF
DNA: TGTGCCAGCAGTCGGACAGGGAGGGAAGGAGCTTTCTTT

D: TRBD1
J: TRBJ1-6
V: TRBV28
size: -
length: 15
CDR3: CASSNRGFYNSPLHF
DNA: TGTGCCAGCAGCAACAGGGGGTTTTATAATTCACCCCTCCACTTT

D: -
J: TRBJ2-4
V: TRBV4-3
size: -
length: 15
CDR3: CASSRGAKDSNIQYF
DNA: TGCGCCAGCAGCCGAGGGGCCAAGGACAGTAACATTCAGTACTTC

D: -
J: TRBJ1-5
V: TRBV7-2
size: -
length: 13
CDR3: CASSLGMGQPQHF
DNA: TGTGCCAGCAGCCTCGGGATGGGTCAGCCCCAGCATTTT

D: -
J: TRBJ1-1
V: TRBV11-2
size: -
length: 14
CDR3: CASSLGWERSEAFF
DNA: TGTGCCAGCAGCTTGGGGTGGGAGAGGTCTGAAGCTTTCTTT

D: -
J: TRBJ1-5
V: TRBV19
size: -
length: 14
CDR3: CASSRRRDNQPQHF
DNA: TGTGCCAGTAGTAGGAGACGGGACAATCAGCCCCAGCATTTT

D: -
J: TRBJ2-5
V: TRBV20-1
size: few
length: 14
CDR3: CSASRTTYGETQYF
DNA: TGCAGTGCTAGTAGGACTACGTATGGGGAGACCCAGTACTTC

D: -
J: TRBJ1-1
V: TRBV10-3
size: few
length: 17
CDR3: CAISPSLPGGGATEAFF
DNA: TGTGCCATCAGCCCATCTTTACCCGGGGGTGGAGCAACTGAAGCTTTCTTT

D: -
J: TRBJ2-7
V: TRBV7-6
size: -
length: 16
CDR3: CASSLEAGHNSGEQYF
DNA: TGTGCCAGCAGCCTTGAAGCGGGACACAACTCGGGCGAGCAGTACTTC

D: -
J: TRBJ1-6
V: TRBV3-1/TRBV3-2
size: -
length: 16
CDR3: CASSVAGQATDSPLHF
DNA: TGTGCCAGCAGCGTCGCGGGCCAGGCGACTGATTCACCCCTCCACTTT

D: TRBD1
J: TRBJ1-4
V: TRBV28
size: -
length: 17
CDR3: CATTPGQGIATNEKLFF
DNA: TGTGCCACCACGCCGGGACAGGGGATTGCGACTAATGAAAAACTGTTTTTT

D: -
J: TRBJ2-5
V: TRBV5-1
size: -
length: 16
CDR3: CASSLQGTRAQETQYF
DNA: TGCGCCAGCAGCTTGCAGGGGACACGGGCTCAAGAGACCCAGTACTTC

D: -
J: TRBJ1-3
V: TRBV18
size: -
length: 16
CDR3: CASSPRTENSGNTIYF
DNA: TGTGCCAGCTCACCGCGGACAGAGAACTCTGGAAACACCATATATTTT

D: -
J: TRBJ2-5
V: TRBV2
size: -
length: 11
CDR3: CASSAGETQYF
DNA: TGTGCCAGCAGTGCAGGGGAGACCCAGTACTTC

D: TRBD2
J: TRBJ2-3
V: TRBV3-1/TRBV3-2
size: few
length: 19
CDR3: CASSQSGTSGGLRRDTQYF
DNA: TGTGCCAGCAGCCAATCCGGGACTAGCGGGGGGCTCCGGAGAGATACGCAGTATTTT

D: -
J: TRBJ1-2
V: TRBV7-2
size: once
length: 14
CDR3: CASSPGHPFYGYTF
DNA: TGCGCCAGCAGCCCGGGACACCCGTTCTATGGCTACACCTTC

D: -
J: TRBJ2-5
V: TRBV5-1
size: -
length: 15
CDR3: CASSLGPGRGETQYF
DNA: TGCGCCAGCAGCTTGGGCCCCGGTCGGGGAGAGACCCAGTACTTC

D: -
J: TRBJ1-1
V: TRBV10-3
size: -
length: 15
CDR3: CAINGHRASDTEAFF
DNA: TGTGCCATCAATGGCCACAGGGCTTCGGACACTGAAGCTTTCTTT

D: -
J: TRBJ1-2
V: TRBV28
size: many
length: 11
CDR3: CASTLGGGYTF
DNA: TGTGCCAGCACTCTCGGAGGGGGCTACACCTTC

D: -
J: TRBJ1-2
V: TRBV9
size: -
length: 11
CDR3: CASSDSYGYTF
DNA: TGTGCCAGCAGCGACAGCTATGGCTACACCTTC

D: -
J: TRBJ1-1
V: TRBV7-2
size: -
length: 13
CDR3: CASSLALNTEAFF
DNA: TGTGCCAGCAGCTTAGCCTTGAACACTGAAGCTTTCTTT

D: -
J: TRBJ2-1
V: TRBV6-5
size: few
length: 12
CDR3: CASSYGADEQFF
DNA: TGTGCCAGCAGTTACGGGGCTGATGAGCAGTTCTTC

D: TRBD2
J: TRBJ2-1
V: TRBV24-1
size: -
length: 14
CDR3: CATSASGGANEQFF
DNA: TGTGCCACCAGTGCTAGCGGGGGGGCCAATGAGCAGTTCTTC

D: TRBD1
J: TRBJ2-5
V: TRBV5-1
size: -
length: 16
CDR3: CASSLLFRDSLETQYF
DNA: TGCGCCAGCAGCCTGTTGTTCCGGGACAGTCTTGAGACCCAGTACTTC

D: TRBD1
J: TRBJ1-5
V: TRBV23-1
size: -
length: 18
CDR3: CASSQKNRDRGNGQPQHF
DNA: TGCGCCAGCAGTCAAAAGAACCGGGACAGGGGTAACGGTCAGCCCCAGCATTTT

D: -
J: TRBJ1-2
V: TRBV7-2
size: few
length: 14
CDR3: CASSPGHPFYGYTF
DNA: TGTGCCAGCAGCCCGGGACACCCGTTCTATGGCTACACCTTC

D: TRBD2
J: TRBJ2-1
V: TRBV27
size: once
length: 16
CDR3: CASSLSTSAAYNEQFF
DNA: TGTGCCAGCAGTTTATCGACTAGCGCCGCCTACAATGAGCAGTTCTTC

D: TRBD2
J: TRBJ2-3
V: TRBV10-3
size: -
length: 14
CDR3: CAIKLAASTDTQYF
DNA: TGTGCCATCAAGCTAGCGGCCAGCACAGATACGCAGTATTTT

D: TRBD2
J: TRBJ2-5
V: TRBV4-3
size: -
length: 17
CDR3: CASSQELAGAYSETQYF
DNA: TGCGCCAGCAGCCAGGAACTAGCGGGGGCATACTCAGAGACCCAGTACTTC

D: -
J: TRBJ1-2
V: TRBV3-1/TRBV3-2
size: -
length: 13
CDR3: CASSQIRESGYTF
DNA: TGTGCCAGCAGCCAGATCCGGGAGAGTGGCTACACCTTC

D: -
J: TRBJ2-7
V: TRBV15
size: -
length: 16
CDR3: CATSRDVRTAAYEQYF
DNA: TGTGCCACCAGCAGAGATGTAAGGACTGCAGCCTACGAGCAGTACTTC

D: TRBD1
J: TRBJ1-3
V: TRBV18
size: -
length: 16
CDR3: CASSPQQGASGNTIYF
DNA: TGTGCCAGCTCACCACAACAGGGGGCTTCTGGAAACACCATATATTTT

D: TRBD1
J: TRBJ1-2
V: TRBV19
size: -
length: 14
CDR3: CASSFYRGTGGYTF
DNA: TGTGCCAGTAGTTTTTACAGGGGTACGGGCGGCTACACCTTC

D: TRBD1
J: TRBJ1-2
V: TRBV4-1
size: -
length: 15
CDR3: CASSLRQGAGLGYTF
DNA: TGCGCCAGCAGCCTACGACAGGGGGCTGGTTTGGGCTACACCTTC

D: -
J: TRBJ2-5
V: TRBV5-4
size: -
length: 14
CDR3: CASSPGRGRETQYF
DNA: TGTGCCAGCAGCCCGGGTAGGGGGAGAGAGACCCAGTACTTC

D: -
J: TRBJ1-2
V: TRBV12-5
size: -
length: 13
CDR3: CASGPDSNYGYTF
DNA: TGTGCTAGTGGCCCTGACAGCAACTATGGCTACACCTTC

D: TRBD1
J: TRBJ2-2
V: TRBV18
size: -
length: 16
CDR3: CASSPGRQGVAGELFF
DNA: TGTGCCAGCTCACCAGGCCGACAGGGGGTCGCCGGGGAGCTGTTTTTT

D: TRBD2
J: TRBJ2-3
V: TRBV7-3
size: -
length: 14
CDR3: CASRQAGGADTQYF
DNA: TGTGCCAGCAGGCAAGCGGGGGGTGCAGATACGCAGTATTTT

D: -
J: TRBJ1-3
V: TRBV5-1
size: -
length: 19
CDR3: CASARVGTDLGTSGNTIYF
DNA: TGCGCCAGCGCCCGGGTCGGGACTGATCTTGGGACCTCTGGAAACACCATATATTTT

D: TRBD1
J: TRBJ2-5
V: TRBV4-1
size: -
length: 15
CDR3: CASSPDPTGVETQYF
DNA: TGCGCCAGCAGCCCCGATCCTACAGGGGTAGAGACCCAGTACTTC

D: -
J: TRBJ2-5
V: TRBV5-4
size: few
length: 17
CDR3: CASSRGLGTSSGETQYF
DNA: TGTGCCAGCAGCCGCGGACTGGGAACCTCTTCGGGAGAGACCCAGTACTTC

D: -
J: TRBJ1-1
V: TRBV2
size: -
length: 15
CDR3: CASTLASTGFSEAFF
DNA: TGTGCCAGCACCCTCGCAAGCACAGGGTTTTCTGAAGCTTTCTTT

D: TRBD1
J: TRBJ1-1
V: TRBV5-1
size: -
length: 14
CDR3: CASSLAGQGSGAFF
DNA: TGCGCCAGCAGCTTGGCGGGACAGGGGTCGGGAGCTTTCTTT

D: -
J: TRBJ1-1
V: TRBV19
size: many
length: 14
CDR3: CASTWGRMNTEAFF
DNA: TGTGCCAGTACGTGGGGCAGGATGAACACTGAAGCTTTCTTT

D: -
J: TRBJ1-1
V: TRBV5-1
size: -
length: 16
CDR3: CASSSDGLPGNTEAFF
DNA: TGCGCCAGCAGCTCCGACGGTCTACCAGGGAACACTGAAGCTTTCTTT

D: TRBD1
J: TRBJ2-5
V: TRBV2
size: -
length: 14
CDR3: CASRPTGAQETQYF
DNA: TGTGCCAGCAGGCCCACAGGGGCCCAAGAGACCCAGTACTTC

D: -
J: TRBJ2-7
V: TRBV28
size: -
length: 15
CDR3: CASSLGGEFSYEQYF
DNA: TGTGCCAGCAGTTTAGGCGGGGAGTTTTCCTACGAGCAGTACTTC

D: -
J: TRBJ2-5
V: TRBV13
size: -
length: 14
CDR3: CASSTPRDQETQYF
DNA: TGTGCCAGCAGCACCCCCAGGGACCAAGAGACCCAGTACTTC

D: -
J: TRBJ2-3
V: TRBV7-2
size: few
length: 15
CDR3: CASSLQFSSTDTQYF
DNA: TGTGCCAGCAGCTTACAGTTCTCTAGCACAGATACGCAGTATTTT

D: -
J: TRBJ2-5
V: TRBV5-5
size: -
length: 11
CDR3: CASSPSETQYF
DNA: TGTGCCAGCAGCCCATCAGAGACCCAGTACTTC

D: -
J: TRBJ2-5
V: TRBV19
size: -
length: 14
CDR3: CASSIGGWGETQYF
DNA: TGTGCCAGTAGTATCGGGGGATGGGGAGAGACCCAGTACTTC

D: TRBD1
J: TRBJ2-7
V: TRBV6-2/TRBV6-3
size: -
length: 14
CDR3: CASSSTGGGYEQYF
DNA: TGTGCCAGCAGCTCCACAGGGGGCGGATACGAGCAGTACTTC

D: TRBD1
J: TRBJ2-5
V: TRBV9
size: -
length: 14
CDR3: CASSFGQGAKTQYF
DNA: TGTGCCAGCAGCTTCGGACAGGGTGCAAAGACCCAGTACTTC